The 8 T cell receptor beta chains reported below all come from one sample, sequenced in a study of blood T cells in healthy people across ages. Through a sample-barcoded 5' primer and a J-beta primer mix, a second PCR was run for 7 to 11 cycles. TCRdb independently ran MiXCR on the 5' RACE reads; one entry per CDR3 protein. The sample yields hundreds of thousands of distinct CDR3 sequences, 32% seen once. Sequencing was done on a sample of blood. The receptors stem from a woman older than 75 in good health.

At least ten counts were recorded for this clonotype. This chain links TRBV7-8 with TRBJ2-6; TRBD1 agrees at 12 bases. Per germline, CDR1 SGHVS and CDR2 FQNEAQ. The CDR3 totals 19 residues. V lost 2 bases and J lost 0; bases outside the gene matches: 5. The CDR3 sequence is CASSLTGQGARSGANVLTF. The CDR3 nucleotides read TGTGCCAGCAGCTTAACGGGACAGGGGGCGCGCTCTGGGGCCAACGTCCTGACTTTC.

This clonotype occurred many times. The chain joins TRBV5-4 to TRBJ2-7; 7 bases line up with TRBD2. With V trimmed by 10 bases and J by 3 bases, 16 bases remained unmatched. Germline V lookup: CDR1 SGHNT, CDR2 YYREEE (reference sequence). The CDR3 has 15 amino acids. For the CDR3, the DNA is TGTGCCGGCTCCAACCTAGCGGACTACAACTACGAGCAGTACTTC. This sequence encodes CAGSNLADYNYEQYF.

This clonotype was detected ten times or more. The genes are TRBV6-5 and TRBJ1-6; D is unclear. CDR1 and CDR2 (germline): MNHEY, SVGAGI. The CDR3 has 15 amino acids. V lost 0 bases to trimming and J lost 7 bases, with 10 bases between them. The CDR3 nucleotides read TGTGCCAGCAGTTACTCGACCAGTGGGAATTCACCCCTCCACTTT. Its translation: CASSYSTSGNSPLHF.

V usage is TRBV20-1 and J usage is TRBJ2-1, with 13 bases lining up with TRBD2. CDR1 and CDR2 (germline): DFQATT, SNEGSKA (reference sequence). The CDR3 is 19 residues long. Trimming took 2 bases from V and 7 from J; bases not matched to a gene: 17. The DNA for the CDR3 is TGCAGTGCTAGACCCACCCTGAGGACTAGCGGGAGAGATAGTAATGAGCAGTTCTTC. Its protein is CSARPTLRTSGRDSNEQFF.

V and J are TRBV29-1 and TRBJ2-1, with 11 positions matching TRBD2. V trimming: 6 bases; J trimming: 1 base; junction bases outside the gene matches: 14. The CDR3 runs 18 residues. Germline CDR1 reads SQVTM; CDR2 reads ANQGSEA. CDR3 sequence reads: CSVRPGLAGGGSYNEQFF. In DNA form, the CDR3 reads TGCAGCGTCCGCCCCGGGCTAGCGGGAGGAGGGTCCTACAATGAGCAGTTCTTC.

A word on this clonotype: This may come from a read error, since a much larger clone is one base off. The V call is TRBV20-1, the J call TRBJ2-5, with D unresolved. V was pared by 5 bases and J by 5 bases, with 18 bases between. Germline CDR1 and CDR2: DFQATT and SNEGSKA (reference sequence). The CDR3 is 14 residues long. Written as DNA, the CDR3 is TGCAGTGCTGAACCACGGGTCGGTCAGGAGACCCAGTACTTC. Encoded protein: CSAEPRVGQETQYF.

This clonotype occurred many times. The chain uses TRBV9 and TRBJ2-5; perhaps TRBD2 as D (7 bases). V was pared by 9 bases and J by 1 base, with 19 bases between. The CDR3 has 15 residues. The germline V gene has CDR1 SGDLS and CDR2 YYNGEE. CDR3 amino acids: CATSRGARPQETQYF. The DNA of the CDR3 is TGTGCCACTTCCCGGGGGGCCCGCCCCCAAGAGACCCAGTACTTC.

This clonotype was detected only a few times. The chain has TRBV30 and TRBJ1-1; no clear D. The germline gives CDR1 GTSNPN, CDR2 SVGIG (reference sequence). V lost 3 bases, J lost 4 bases, and 12 bases lay in between. This CDR3 is built from 13 residues. The CDR3 here is CAWRLRRGTEAFF. The CDR3 DNA sequence: TGTGCCTGGAGGTTACGTCGGGGCACTGAAGCTTTCTTT.